These T cell receptor beta chains were read from a single sample in a study of T cell responses to AZD1222 COVID-19 vaccine. Measured with immunoSEQ multiplex PCR; TCRdb has only the in-frame clones, and not every one. The repertoire holds fewer than 150,000 clones, with 85% to 95% as singletons. The source was peripheral blood, collected 28 days after the second AZD1222 dose. The receptors derive from an adult who received the AZD1222 COVID-19 vaccine. Each CDR3 is given without its conserved first and last residue. The order of the fields is V gene, CDR3 protein.

TRBV20-1 SAQEQETQY
TRBV6-5 ASSYRGVTDTQY
TRBV5-1 ASSLGIGWNRAYEQY
TRBV4-2 ASRDRGRDEKLF
TRBV4-3 ASGYRGLGYT
TRBV12-5 ASGLPRGAIETTQY
TRBV24-1 ATSDPQGIYGYT
TRBV6-5 ASSYGDREPQH
TRBV10-3 AISESGGVETQY
TRBV7-9 ASSSRRGDSYNEQF
TRBV29-1 SAGTSGGDTQY
TRBV28 ASSLPGTGFYEQY
TRBV3-1/TRBV3-2 ASSQTERETQY
TRBV5-1 ASSLGSVTMNTEAF
TRBV6-5 ASSSLPGSAGELF
TRBV6-5 ASPLRGGRLNEQF
TRBV30 AWSPTRTGGNSPLH
TRBV6-2/TRBV6-3 ASSYSTMGQGSYEQY
TRBV7-2 ASSLGVQGATGYT
TRBV29-1 SVAGRETDTQY
TRBV7-8 ASSLSGAGGPFNYGYT
TRBV7-2 ASSSYRGQGYT
TRBV9 ASSVGQGNNEQF
TRBV19 ASKSRTEAF
TRBV5-6 ASSFVQSYEQY
TRBV7-6 ASSLGGTGTQETQY
TRBV28 ASSFLFANEKLF